These T cell receptor beta chains were read from a single sample in a study of blood T cell repertoires in COVID-19. The table came from immunoSEQ multiplex PCR; TCRdb's copy has only in-frame clones and leaves some out. The sample carries fewer than 300,000 clones, about four fifths recorded once. Sequenced material: PBMCs or T cells enriched from blood (not recorded which). These receptor sequences come from a man aged 35 to 55 who had been exposed to COVID-19. Both conserved end residues are part of each CDR3. The D gene is left open where the match is weak. Some rows have no size entry. The others give once, few or many, or a class for an expanded clone.

abundance	v_gene	j_gene	d_gene	CDR3aa	CDR3nt
NA	TRBV5-1	TRBJ2-2	NA	CTSSFQNTGELFF	TGCACCAGCAGCTTCCAGAACACCGGGGAGCTGTTTTTT
NA	TRBV3-1/TRBV3-2	TRBJ1-2	NA	CASSLTGTEANYGYTF	TGTGCCAGCAGCCTTACCGGGACTGAAGCTAACTATGGCTACACCTTC
NA	TRBV18	TRBJ1-1	NA	CASSRVEALNTEAFF	TGTGCCAGCTCCCGGGTCGAAGCCCTCAACACTGAAGCTTTCTTT
once	TRBV7-8	TRBJ1-4	NA	CASSLVGTTREKLFF	TGTGCCAGCAGCTTAGTCGGGACAACTAGGGAAAAACTGTTTTTT
NA	TRBV21-1	TRBJ1-5	NA	CASSKVGNQPQHF	TGTGCCAGCAGCAAAGTCGGGAATCAGCCCCAGCATTTT
NA	TRBV9	TRBJ2-3	TRBD2	CASSVTSGPTDTQYF	TGTGCCAGCAGCGTAACTAGCGGGCCCACAGATACGCAGTATTTT
NA	TRBV27	TRBJ2-2	NA	CASKGNRVTGELFF	TGTGCCAGCAAAGGCAACAGGGTGACCGGGGAGCTGTTTTTT
NA	TRBV3-1/TRBV3-2	TRBJ1-5	TRBD1	CASSQAGTGGDQPQHF	TGTGCCAGCAGCCAAGCCGGGACAGGGGGCGATCAGCCCCAGCATTTT
NA	TRBV10-3	TRBJ2-1	TRBD2	CAISESTPLAASDRSYNEQFF	TGTGCCATCAGTGAGTCGACCCCTCTAGCGGCATCCGACCGCTCCTACAATGAGCAGTTCTTC
NA	TRBV27	TRBJ2-7	TRBD1	CASSLGARGRRYEQYF	TGTGCCAGCAGTTTAGGGGCCAGGGGGCGAAGGTACGAGCAGTACTTC
few	TRBV3-1/TRBV3-2	TRBJ2-1	NA	CASSQGAGRSYNEQFF	TGTGCCAGCAGCCAAGGGGCGGGGCGGAGCTACAATGAGCAGTTCTTC
NA	TRBV19	TRBJ2-1	TRBD2	CASSPRSGRGGSNEQFF	TGTGCCAGTAGTCCCCGGAGCGGGAGAGGGGGGAGCAATGAGCAGTTCTTC
NA	TRBV30	TRBJ2-7	TRBD1	CAWSPGTGNYEQYF	TGTGCCTGGAGTCCCGGGACAGGGAACTACGAGCAGTACTTC
NA	TRBV5-1	TRBJ1-1	NA	CASSSQGETEAFF	TGCGCCAGCAGCTCACAGGGAGAAACTGAAGCTTTCTTT
once	TRBV5-6	TRBJ1-4	TRBD1	CASSRRGTGGEKLFF	TGTGCCAGCAGCCGAAGGGGGACAGGGGGTGAAAAACTGTTTTTT
few	TRBV25-1	TRBJ1-6	NA	CASGSETANSPLHF	TGTGCCAGCGGCTCGGAGACGGCCAATTCACCCCTCCACTTT
NA	TRBV18	TRBJ2-3	NA	CASSSNKDTQYF	TGTGCCAGCTCATCAAACAAAGATACGCAGTATTTT
NA	TRBV12-3/TRBV12-4	TRBJ1-1	NA	CASSSGVLAEAFF	TGTGCCAGCAGTTCAGGGGTCCTGGCTGAAGCTTTCTTT
NA	TRBV27	TRBJ2-2	NA	CASSPVPGELFF	TGTGCCAGCAGTCCGGTCCCTGGGGAGCTGTTTTTT
NA	TRBV29-1	TRBJ2-3	NA	CSVGWGADTQYF	TGCAGCGTTGGTTGGGGGGCAGATACGCAGTATTTT
NA	TRBV9	TRBJ1-2	TRBD1	CASSVNRGQNYGYTF	TGTGCCAGCAGCGTCAACAGGGGACAAAACTATGGCTACACCTTC
NA	TRBV5-1	TRBJ1-3	NA	CASVAQGSGNTIYF	TGCGCCAGCGTGGCCCAGGGCTCTGGAAACACCATATATTTT
NA	TRBV7-3	TRBJ2-1	TRBD2	CASSLIAGGQGTSVPNEQFF	TGTGCCAGCAGCTTAATCGCGGGGGGACAAGGGACTAGCGTACCCAATGAGCAGTTCTTC
NA	TRBV7-9	TRBJ1-5	NA	CASSPAGGENRPQHF	TGTGCCAGCAGCCCGGCGGGCGGGGAGAATCGGCCCCAGCATTTT
NA	TRBV12-3/TRBV12-4	TRBJ1-6	TRBD1	CASRTGQTSPLHF	TGTGCCAGCAGGACAGGGCAGACTTCACCCCTCCACTTT
NA	TRBV2	TRBJ1-6	TRBD1	CASQSRDRDRATWASSPLHF	TGTGCCAGCCAGTCCCGGGACAGGGACCGCGCGACATGGGCATCTTCACCCCTCCACTTT
NA	TRBV19	TRBJ2-3	TRBD2	CASSIGTRLTDTQYF	TGTGCCAGTAGTATCGGGACTAGGCTCACAGATACGCAGTATTTT
NA	TRBV24-1	TRBJ2-1	TRBD2	CATGTSGRAEQFF	TGTGCCACGGGGACTAGCGGGAGGGCTGAGCAGTTCTTC
few	TRBV5-8	TRBJ1-4	NA	CASSPGGRGSEKLFF	TGTGCCAGCAGCCCCGGAGGGAGGGGAAGTGAAAAACTGTTTTTT
NA	TRBV13	TRBJ2-2	NA	CASSLFGPGELFF	TGTGCCAGCAGCTTATTCGGTCCCGGGGAGCTGTTTTTT
NA	TRBV9	TRBJ2-1	TRBD2	CASSVGGGSGNEQFF	TGTGCCAGCAGCGTAGGTGGCGGGAGTGGCAATGAGCAGTTCTTC
NA	TRBV15	TRBJ2-4	NA	CATSRGYRTAKNIQYF	TGTGCCACCAGCAGAGGGTACAGGACAGCCAAAAACATTCAGTACTTC
NA	TRBV10-3	TRBJ1-5	NA	CAISESTGFHQPQHF	TGTGCCATCAGTGAGAGCACAGGGTTTCATCAGCCCCAGCATTTT
NA	TRBV7-9	TRBJ2-5	NA	CASSPTGGSGQETQYF	TGTGCCAGCAGCCCGACTGGGGGTAGCGGTCAAGAGACCCAGTACTTC
NA	TRBV11-3	TRBJ2-1	TRBD2	CASSFTGTAGGYYNEQFF	TGTGCCAGCAGCTTCACGGGTACAGCGGGAGGCTACTACAATGAGCAGTTCTTC
NA	TRBV10-2	TRBJ2-1	TRBD2	CASSAAGGPYEQFF	TGCGCCAGCAGTGCTGCGGGAGGGCCTTATGAGCAGTTCTTC
NA	TRBV9	TRBJ2-5	TRBD1	CASSPTGIQETQYF	TGTGCCAGCAGCCCGACAGGGATACAAGAGACCCAGTACTTC
NA	TRBV6-5	TRBJ2-5	NA	CASRDLGGSQYF	TGTGCCAGCAGGGACCTTGGGGGGAGCCAGTACTTC
NA	TRBV18	TRBJ1-5	NA	CASSPYNREIWNQPQHF	TGTGCCAGCTCACCGTATAACAGGGAAATTTGGAATCAGCCCCAGCATTTT
NA	TRBV9	TRBJ2-1	TRBD2	CASSVESGRLEQFF	TGTGCCAGCAGCGTAGAAAGCGGGAGGTTAGAGCAGTTCTTC
NA	TRBV30	TRBJ2-5	TRBD2	CAWTGLAGEGKTQYF	TGTGCCTGGACCGGACTAGCGGGAGAGGGGAAGACCCAGTACTTC
NA	TRBV18	TRBJ2-4	TRBD1	CASSTGPDKNIQYF	TGTGCCAGCTCGACAGGGCCCGACAAAAACATTCAGTACTTC
NA	TRBV6-5	TRBJ1-5	NA	CASSPGASRPQHF	TGTGCCAGCAGTCCTGGGGCGTCCCGGCCCCAGCATTTT
NA	TRBV5-1	TRBJ2-1	NA	CASSSTGYNEQFF	TGCGCCAGCAGCTCGACAGGTTACAATGAGCAGTTCTTC
NA	TRBV10-3	TRBJ2-1	NA	CAIRVNRVGNNEQFF	TGTGCCATCAGAGTCAACAGGGTGGGAAACAATGAGCAGTTCTTC
NA	TRBV9	TRBJ2-7	NA	CASSGSGTYEQYF	TGTGCCAGCAGCGGATCGGGTACCTACGAGCAGTACTTC
NA	TRBV7-8	TRBJ1-1	NA	CASSQLWVGSTEAFF	TGTGCCAGCAGCCAACTCTGGGTGGGCAGCACTGAAGCTTTCTTT
NA	TRBV15	TRBJ1-2	NA	CATWGRKLGNGYTF	TGTGCCACCTGGGGGCGAAAGCTGGGCAACGGCTACACCTTC
NA	TRBV6-4	TRBJ2-3	NA	CASRLSHTDTQYF	TGTGCCAGCAGGCTCAGTCACACAGATACGCAGTATTTT
NA	TRBV7-9	TRBJ1-1	NA	CASTSFGVEAFF	TGTGCCAGCACCTCGTTCGGGGTTGAAGCTTTCTTT
NA	TRBV21-1	TRBJ2-1	NA	CATCPMGEDYNEQFF	TGTGCCACTTGTCCTATGGGGGAGGACTACAATGAGCAGTTCTTC
NA	TRBV18	TRBJ2-2	NA	CASSRAETQITGELFF	TGTGCCAGCTCACGAGCGGAGACCCAGATTACCGGGGAGCTGTTTTTT
NA	TRBV7-9	TRBJ1-5	TRBD1	CASRDGQALDQPQHF	TGTGCCAGCAGAGACGGACAGGCCCTAGATCAGCCCCAGCATTTT
NA	TRBV10-2	TRBJ2-7	TRBD2	CASSDLAVSYEQYF	TGCGCCAGCAGTGACCTAGCGGTCTCCTACGAGCAGTACTTC
NA	TRBV18	TRBJ2-7	TRBD2	CASSPRLAGDFNEQYF	TGTGCCAGCTCACCCCGACTAGCGGGAGATTTCAACGAGCAGTACTTC
NA	TRBV25-1	TRBJ1-6	NA	CASGFGSASSPLHF	TGTGCCAGCGGGTTTGGGTCAGCGAGTTCACCCCTCCACTTT
few	TRBV11-2	TRBJ2-7	NA	CASSLDGGRGSEQYF	TGTGCCAGCAGCTTAGATGGCGGAAGAGGGAGCGAGCAGTACTTC
NA	TRBV7-8	TRBJ2-1	NA	CASSLGGQNEQFF	TGTGCCAGCAGCTTAGGGGGGCAGAATGAGCAGTTCTTC